This T cell receptor beta chain was profiled in a study of CD8 T cells in Susac syndrome. By share of the sample, this clonotype is large (0.1 to 1%). Being one base from a much bigger clone, this may be a read error. Trimming at V came to 4 bases and at J to 0 bases, leaving 4 bases not matched to a gene. Germline assignment: CDR1 SQVTM and CDR2 ANQGSEA. The CDR3 extends over 14 amino acids. The study defined memory subsets for TEMRA sorting by CD27 and CD45RA staining. CD8+ and CD4+ T cells from blood underwent TCR beta sequencing, which was carried out in a high-throughput format. For both total CD8+ cells and sorted CD8+ TEMRA cells, sequencing was carried out. RNA, at about 0.45 to 1 ug, was reverse transcribed with random hexamers. TCRdb passed the immunoSEQ multiplex PCR reads through MiXCR, listing each CDR3 protein once. This table has 950 to 1,500 distinct CDR3 sequences, 55% to 65% appearing once.

The TCR sequence derives from a human donor with Susac syndrome. The chain recombines TRBV29-1 with TRBJ2-7; 9 positions match TRBD1. The sample was CD8+ TEMRA cells from PBMCs. This sample's subset: FACS-sorted terminally differentiated effector memory CD8+ T cells re-expressing CD45RA (CD8+ TEMRA). The CDR3 region is CSVGGTGFSYEQYF. CDR3 in DNA: TGCAGCGTTGGCGGGACAGGGTTCTCCTACGAGCAGTACTTC.